This T cell receptor beta chain was profiled in a study of blood T cell repertoires in COVID-19. Overall study: Samples of COVID-19 (acute and convalescent) were obtained from the United States, Italy and Spain.

Germline V lookup: CDR1 MNHNS, CDR2 SASEGT. The CDR3 contains 14 residues. V lost 2 bases, J lost 7 bases, and 4 bases stayed unmatched. Generated by immunoSEQ multiplex PCR, the TCRdb table keeps only in-frame clones and is missing some. This sample carries about 250,000 clones, over 80% of them seen once, and the ten largest clones take 1.5%. The specimen sequenced was peripheral blood. V is TRBV6-1 and J is TRBJ2-3; 9 bases match TRBD2. The receptor was isolated from a woman between 40 and 50 years old who had recovered from COVID-19. CDR3 DNA sequence: TGTGCCAGCAGTGAATGGGCTAGCGGGAATACGCAGTATTTT. It translates to CASSEWASGNTQYF.